A selection of T cell receptor beta chains follows, all from one sample in a study of T cell changes during pregnancy in multiple sclerosis. The repertoire was sequenced with immunoSEQ multiplex PCR; TCRdb's copy has only in-frame clones and lacks some. The sample carries approximately 92,000 clones, more than 90% recorded once. Sequencing was performed on peripheral blood, taken in the first trimester of pregnancy. These receptors all come from a female donor with multiple sclerosis, enrolled in a pregnancy study. Each CDR3 is given with its conserved first and last residue. A D gene is named only where the DNA matches it firmly. Part of the rows lack a size; the others show once, few, many or a class for expanded clones.

V gene	clone size	D gene	J gene	CDR3 DNA	CDR3 protein
TRBV18	NA	TRBD2	TRBJ2-1	TGTGCCAGCTCACCAGCCAGCGGGAGTTTTAACCGGTACAATGAGCAGTTCTTC	CASSPASGSFNRYNEQFF
TRBV18	once	TRBD2	TRBJ2-3	TGTGCCAGCTCACCACCTATTGGTAGCGGGACATCAGATACGCAGTATTTT	CASSPPIGSGTSDTQYF
TRBV4-3	NA	NA	TRBJ2-7	TGCGCCAGCAGCCAAGATAGGAGCTTCTTCTCCTACGAGCAGTACTTC	CASSQDRSFFSYEQYF
TRBV6-1	few	NA	TRBJ1-5	TGTGCCAGCAGTGAGGGCGGGAGGGCTGCTCAGCCCCAGCATTTT	CASSEGGRAAQPQHF
TRBV6-1	NA	NA	TRBJ1-5	TGTGCCAGCAGTGCCCGGGGGAACAATCAGCCCCAGCATTTT	CASSARGNNQPQHF
TRBV29-1	NA	NA	TRBJ2-3	TGCAGCGTTGACCGGCAGGGGTCAGATACGCAGTATTTT	CSVDRQGSDTQYF
TRBV6-1	NA	NA	TRBJ1-4	TGTGCCAGCAGTGAGACCCAGGCAAATCCGGAAAAACTGTTTTTT	CASSETQANPEKLFF
TRBV4-1	NA	NA	TRBJ1-1	TGCGCCAGCAGCCAAGCTGGGGTGGAGGGGCAAACTGAAGCTTTCTTT	CASSQAGVEGQTEAFF
TRBV5-4	NA	NA	TRBJ2-3	TGTGCCAGCAAGGGGGGGCGCGGGAGCGGGCCAGATACGCAGTATTTT	CASKGGRGSGPDTQYF
TRBV30	NA	NA	TRBJ2-1	TGTGCCTGGATCCCCAGCGGAGTTTTGGGTGAGCAGTTCTTC	CAWIPSGVLGEQFF
TRBV15	NA	NA	TRBJ2-2	TGTGCCACCAGCAGCACGGGCGGGGCGAGGAACACCGGGGAGCTGTTTTTT	CATSSTGGARNTGELFF
TRBV5-4	NA	NA	TRBJ2-5	TGTGCCAGCAACCTATTAACAGGGCCCCAAGAGACCCAGTACTTC	CASNLLTGPQETQYF
TRBV5-5	NA	TRBD1	TRBJ1-1	TGTGCCAGCAGCTTTTTTGGGCCTACGGGACAGGGGGTGAACACTGAAGCTTTCTTT	CASSFFGPTGQGVNTEAFF
TRBV15	NA	TRBD2	TRBJ2-3	TGTGCCACCAGCTCCCCGGGACTAGCGGGAGTAGATACGCAGTATTTT	CATSSPGLAGVDTQYF
TRBV28	once	NA	TRBJ1-4	TGTGCCAGCAGTTTATGGACAGTTTCAACTAATGAAAAACTGTTTTTT	CASSLWTVSTNEKLFF
TRBV23-1	NA	NA	TRBJ1-5	TGCGCCAGCAGCCAAAACGCTTGGGCCAGAACCCGCAATCAGCCCCAGCATTTT	CASSQNAWARTRNQPQHF
TRBV30	NA	NA	TRBJ2-2	TGTGCCTGGGATCCGACATTTCCCGGGGAGCTGTTTTTT	CAWDPTFPGELFF
TRBV21-1	NA	NA	TRBJ1-1	TGTGCCAGCAGCATGTGTAGGGGACAGGGGTACATGAACACTGAAGCTTTCTTT	CASSMCRGQGYMNTEAFF
TRBV4-2	NA	TRBD2	TRBJ2-1	TGTGCCAGCAGCCAAGAAGTACGGGGAGGGGTTTTTGAGCAGTTCTTC	CASSQEVRGGVFEQFF
TRBV5-1	NA	NA	TRBJ2-1	TGCGCCAGCAGCTTGGTCGAGAGCTCCTACAATGAGCAGTTCTTC	CASSLVESSYNEQFF
TRBV19	NA	TRBD1	TRBJ2-7	TGTGCCAGTGGACAGGGAGCGGCCGAGCAGTACTTC	CASGQGAAEQYF
TRBV19	NA	TRBD2	TRBJ2-3	TGTGCCAGTAGGATTAGCGGGAAGACAGATACGCAGTATTTT	CASRISGKTDTQYF
TRBV7-3	NA	NA	TRBJ1-1	TGTGCCAGCAGCTCCACGACAGGCATGAACACTGAAGCTTTCTTT	CASSSTTGMNTEAFF
TRBV29-1	NA	TRBD2	TRBJ2-3	TGCAGCGTGGCCCAGGGGACTAGCGGGTTCACAGATACGCAGTATTTT	CSVAQGTSGFTDTQYF
TRBV29-1	NA	NA	TRBJ2-1	TGCAGCGTTAATAATCCACAGTTGAACTCCTACAATGAGCAGTTCTTC	CSVNNPQLNSYNEQFF
TRBV5-1	NA	NA	TRBJ1-1	TGCGCCAGCAGCTTGGTGCCAGGGACTGAAGCTTTCTTT	CASSLVPGTEAFF
TRBV7-2	NA	TRBD1	TRBJ2-7	TGTGCCAGCAGCTTAGCGGGACAGTACGAGCAGTACTTC	CASSLAGQYEQYF
TRBV5-1	NA	NA	TRBJ2-7	TGCGCCAGCAGCTTCGAGCGGGACACCTGGGGCGAGCAGTACTTC	CASSFERDTWGEQYF
TRBV19	NA	NA	TRBJ2-3	TGTGCCAGTAAAGTAGCGGCGGGGCCAGGGTTGGGTACGCAGTATTTT	CASKVAAGPGLGTQYF
TRBV25-1	NA	TRBD1	TRBJ2-1	TGTGCCAGCAGTGAATTAAATAGGGACAGGGAGTCCGTTGATGAGCAGTTCTTC	CASSELNRDRESVDEQFF
TRBV5-1	NA	TRBD2	TRBJ2-2	TGCGCCAGCAGCGTGACTAGCGGCAACACCGGGGAGCTGTTTTTT	CASSVTSGNTGELFF
TRBV4-3	NA	TRBD2	TRBJ2-1	TGCGCCAGCAGCCAAGTGGCGGGAGGGACCAATGAGCAGTTCTTC	CASSQVAGGTNEQFF
TRBV6-5	NA	TRBD1	TRBJ1-1	TGTGCCAGCAGACGGACAGGCGCTGAAGCTTTCTTT	CASRRTGAEAFF
TRBV19	NA	NA	TRBJ1-5	TGTGCCAGTAGTATCTATGGAGTCAATCAGCCCCAGCATTTT	CASSIYGVNQPQHF
TRBV19	NA	TRBD1	TRBJ1-5	TGTGCCAGTAGTACACCGGGACAGGGGGCTATAAGCAATCAGCCCCAGCATTTT	CASSTPGQGAISNQPQHF
TRBV5-1	NA	NA	TRBJ1-2	TGCGCCAGCAGCTTGGGCCCTCATCCAGACTATGGCTACACCTTC	CASSLGPHPDYGYTF
TRBV6-6	NA	TRBD2	TRBJ2-1	TGTGCCAGCAGTTACTCAGGGACTAGCGGGAGTTATGAGCAGTTCTTC	CASSYSGTSGSYEQFF
TRBV19	NA	TRBD1	TRBJ2-7	TGTGCCAGTAGTATTGGGACAGTAACCTACGAGCAGTACTTC	CASSIGTVTYEQYF
TRBV28	NA	NA	TRBJ1-2	TGTGCCAGCACCATACAGGGAGGGTATGGCTACACCTTC	CASTIQGGYGYTF
TRBV7-2	once	NA	TRBJ2-7	TGTGCCAGCAGCTCCGAAGGCGGCTACGAGCAGTACTTC	CASSSEGGYEQYF
TRBV7-9	NA	TRBD1	TRBJ1-2	TGTGCCAGCAGTCGGAGGGGGCAGGGTTCGCTCGGCTACACCTTC	CASSRRGQGSLGYTF
TRBV5-1	NA	TRBD1	TRBJ2-7	TGCGCCAGCGACAAGACAGGGATAAGCTACGAGCAGTACTTC	CASDKTGISYEQYF
TRBV19	NA	TRBD2	TRBJ2-1	TGTGCCAGTAGTACTATAACTAGCGGGAATGAGCAGTTCTTC	CASSTITSGNEQFF
TRBV5-5	once	TRBD1	TRBJ2-7	TGTGCCAGCAGTTTCGGGACAGTCGCCTACGAGCAGTACTTC	CASSFGTVAYEQYF
TRBV7-9	NA	TRBD2	TRBJ2-2	TGTGCCAGCAGCCCAAGGACTAGCGGGAGGCCGGCTCCCGGGGAGCTGTTTTTT	CASSPRTSGRPAPGELFF
TRBV6-5	once	NA	TRBJ2-7	TGTGCCAGCAGCTCCACCGGACAGAACTACGAGCAGTACTTC	CASSSTGQNYEQYF
TRBV7-9	NA	TRBD1	TRBJ1-1	TGTGCCAGCAGCTGGGGACAGGCGAACACTGAAGCTTTCTTT	CASSWGQANTEAFF
TRBV2	once	TRBD1	TRBJ1-1	TGTGCCAGCAGCCAGGGGGCGGGCAACACTGAAGCTTTCTTT	CASSQGAGNTEAFF
TRBV5-1	NA	TRBD2	TRBJ2-2	TGCGCCAGCAGCGCCACTAGCGGGAGTGCCACCGGGGAGCTGTTTTTT	CASSATSGSATGELFF
TRBV7-2	NA	TRBD2	TRBJ2-2	TGTGCCAGCAGCTTACCCGGACTAGCGGGAGATCAGGGGGAGCTGTTTTTT	CASSLPGLAGDQGELFF
TRBV15	NA	TRBD2	TRBJ2-5	TGTGCCACCACCTTGGGACTAGCGGAAGAGACCCAGTACTTC	CATTLGLAEETQYF
TRBV5-4	NA	TRBD2	TRBJ2-5	TGTGCCAGCAGCTTGACGGGACTAGACCAAGAGACCCAGTACTTC	CASSLTGLDQETQYF
TRBV7-9	NA	NA	TRBJ2-1	TGTGCCAGCAGCTCGCAGCGGGAGCAGTTCTTC	CASSSQREQFF
TRBV27	NA	TRBD2	TRBJ2-7	TGTGCCAGCAGTCCGGGGGGGCAGCCCTACGAGCAGTACTTC	CASSPGGQPYEQYF
TRBV14	NA	NA	TRBJ2-5	TGTGCCAGCAGCCCACGGGGTAACCAAGAGACCCAGTACTTC	CASSPRGNQETQYF